These 32 T cell receptor beta chains share one sample of origin, sequenced in a study of T cells in women clearing cervical HPV infection. The repertoire was sequenced with immunoSEQ multiplex PCR; TCRdb's copy has only in-frame clones and lacks some. This sample contains 25,000 to 30,000 clones. The material sequenced was blood buffy coat. Receptors were obtained from a woman between 18 and 75 years old with a cervical HPV16 infection that either progressed to CIN3+ or cleared (not recorded which).

Comments on this clone: The read is 3 residues too short to cover the CDR3 end, so that end is filled in from the germline J gene. This chain connects TRBV5-1 to TRBJ2-2; 10 nucleotides line up with TRBD2. The CDR3 has 15 amino acids. Germline CDR1 and CDR2: SGHRS and YFSETQ. V lost 4 bases to trimming and J lost 3 bases; unmatched junction nucleotides: 3. The DNA read from the CDR3 is TGCGCCAGCAGCCGGCTAGCGGGGGACACCGGGGAG. As protein: CASSRLAGDTGE. Given in full, the CDR3 is CASSRLAGDTGELFF. Full variable domain (missing parts from reference TRBV5-1 and TRBJ2-2): KAGVTQTPRYLIKTRGQQVTLSCSPISGHRSVSWYQQTPGQGLQFLFEYFSETQRNKGNFPGRFSGRQFSNSRSEMNVSTLELGDSALYLCASSRLAGDTGELFFGEGSRLTVL.

The sequenced CDR3 bases are TGTGCCAGCTCACCGGATGGACAGGGGGCGAATGAG. It codes for CASSPDGQGANE. The whole CDR3 protein is CASSPDGQGANEQFF. The chain couples TRBV18 to TRBJ2-1; 11 positions match TRBD1. The read halts 3 residues ahead of the CDR3 end, with the missing end drawn from the germline J gene. Trimming at V came to 3 bases and at J to 7 bases, leaving 5 bases not matched to a gene. The germline V gene has CDR1 KGHSH and CDR2 LQKENI. This CDR3 has 15 residues.

About this clone: Sequencing ends 3 residues short of the CDR3 end; the germline J gene provides the rest. V gene TRBV7-6 combines with J gene TRBJ1-6; a weak D match, TRBD1 (5 bases). V shed 6 bases and J shed 8 bases, with 14 bases lying between them. This CDR3 is built from 14 residues. Germline assignment: CDR1 SGHVS and CDR2 FNYEAQ. CDR3: CASSTGHGDSPLHF. The sequenced part of the CDR3 DNA is TGTGCCAGCAGTACCGGACATGGGGATTCACCC. The entire variable domain, with the rest obtained from reference TRBV7-6 and TRBJ1-6, is as follows: GAGVSQSPRYKVTKRGQDVALRCDPISGHVSLYWYRQALGQGPEFLTYFNYEAQQDKSGLPNDRFSAERPEGSISTLTIQRTEQRDSAMYRCASSTGHGDSPLHFGNGTRLTVT.

A word on this clone: The read gets to within 3 residues of the CDR3 end, and the germline J gene fills in the rest. The rearrangement uses TRBV29-1 and TRBJ2-3; TRBD2 agrees at 7 bases. The germline gives CDR1 SQVTM, CDR2 ANQGSEA. The CDR3 runs 14 residues. The ends lost 3 bases at V and 2 bases at J; junction bases unmatched: 5. The covered CDR3 bases are TGCAGCGTTGACTCGCTAGCGGCCACAGATACG. Its protein product is CSVDSLAATDT. The whole CDR3 is CSVDSLAATDTQYF.

Considering frequency, this clone is medium-sized. The covered CDR3 bases are TGCAGCCCCCCCAGCCAGGGCTTGTTCTACGAG. Its translation is CSPPSQGLFYE. The full CDR3 protein is CSPPSQGLFYEQYF. The rearrangement joins TRBV29-1 to TRBJ2-7; D may be TRBD1 (5 bases). Read coverage stops 3 residues before the CDR3 terminus; the germline J gene supplies the remainder. Germline CDR1 SQVTM, CDR2 ANQGSEA. V lost 8 bases, J lost 3 bases, and 20 bases lay in between. CDR3 length: 14 amino acids.

Turning to this clone: The read is 3 residues too short to cover the CDR3 end, so that end is filled in from the germline J gene. This chain joins TRBV7-9 and TRBJ1-1, with TRBD1 matching over 10 bases. The V segment lost 4 bases and the J segment 5 bases; nucleotides outside the gene matches: 4. CDR1 is SEHNR and CDR2 is FQNEAQ in the germline V gene (reference sequence). The CDR3 consists of 14 residues. CDR3 sequence reads: CASSSTGGLTEAFF. The DNA read from the CDR3 is TGTGCCAGCAGCTCGACAGGGGGCCTGACTGAA.

The CDR3 bases that were read are TGCAGTGCCCTGCCCGTGGGGACATACCAAGAGACC. The encoded protein is CSALPVGTYQET. The entire CDR3 protein is CSALPVGTYQETQYF. The chain carries TRBV20-1 and TRBJ2-5, with D tentatively TRBD1 (6 bases). The DNA ends 3 residues before the CDR3 does, and the rest of the CDR3 is filled in from the germline J gene. This CDR3 has 15 residues. Trimming shortened V by 6 bases and J by 0 bases, and 17 bases separated the two germline ends. In germline, CDR1 is DFQATT, CDR2 SNEGSKA (reference sequence).

The sequenced part of the CDR3 DNA is TGTGCCAGCAGCCTAACGGCCGACAGCTCCTACGAG. Translation gives CASSLTADSSYE. In full, the CDR3 reads CASSLTADSSYEQYF. J is TRBJ2-7 and V is TRBV11-2; D is perhaps TRBD1 (5 bases). The CDR3 goes on 3 residues after the read ends, and that part is filled in from the germline J gene. The CDR3 spans 15 residues. Trimming removed 5 bases from V and 0 bases from J, with 14 bases in between. The germline V gene encodes CDR1 SGHAT and CDR2 FQNNGV.

Points on this clone: The DNA ends 3 residues before the CDR3 does, and the rest of the CDR3 is filled in from the germline J gene. This rearrangement joins TRBV7-9 to TRBJ2-7; possible D gene TRBD2, 5 bases. This CDR3 comprises 13 residues. Germline-derived CDR1 and CDR2 are SEHNR and FQNEAQ (reference sequence). Trimming left V 5 bases short and J 3 bases short, with 11 bases between. This chain's CDR3 is CASSREGFYEQYF. CDR3 DNA (partial): TGTGCCAGCAGCCGCGAGGGCTTCTACGAG.

Note on this clone: The DNA ends 3 residues before the CDR3 does, and the rest of the CDR3 is filled in from the germline J gene. Other DNA sequences in the same sample also yield this CDR3. The rearrangement links TRBV14 to TRBJ2-1; 10 nucleotides match TRBD2. The CDR3 totals 16 residues. From germline, CDR1 is SGHDN and CDR2 FVKESK. The trim removed 5 bases at V and 1 base at J, leaving 5 bases unmatched. Partial CDR3 DNA: TGTGCCAGCAGCTCCCCTAGCGGGGGTTCCTACAATGAG. This encodes CASSSPSGGSYNE. The full CDR3 is CASSSPSGGSYNEQFF.

The CDR3 sequence is CASSPTGGRSGELFF. CDR3 DNA (partial): TGTGCCAGCAGCCCAACCGGGGGGCGCAGCGGGGAG. This rearrangement joins TRBV7-2 to TRBJ2-2, with D perhaps matching TRBD2 (7 bases). The read finishes 3 residues shy of the CDR3 end, and the germline J gene is used to complete it. CDR3 length equals 15 residues. The V gene's germline CDR1 is SGHTA and CDR2 FQGNSA. The V end was cut by 5 bases, the J end by 7 bases, with 17 bases between.

With respect to this clone: At one end the junction does not follow the germline gene, possibly because of a read error. The CDR3 end falls 3 residues outside the read, so it is completed with the germline J gene. The chain carries TRBV18 and TRBJ2-7; 10 bases are shared with TRBD1. The CDR3 loop spans 15 amino acids. Germline-derived CDR1 and CDR2 are KGHSH and LQKENI. CDR3 sequence: CVSSPSGQGVYEQYF. The CDR3 DNA, read in part, is TGTGTCAGCTCACCAAGCGGACAGGGGGTCTACGAG.

As regards this clone: The CDR3 end is not reached by the read, which stops 3 residues before it; the germline J gene fills it in. This rearrangement joins TRBV19 to TRBJ2-3; TRBD2 aligns across 15 bases. CDR3 length: 18 residues. J gave up 4 bases and V 7 bases, and 12 bases lay outside the gene matches. Per germline, CDR1 LNHDA and CDR2 SQIVND (reference sequence). CDR3 in amino acids: CASTSLGTSGGFADTQYF. CDR3 bases read: TGTGCCAGTACCTCACTGGGGACTAGCGGGGGGTTCGCAGATACG.

Regarding this clone: The read terminates 3 residues ahead of where the CDR3 ends, so the germline J gene completes it. This rearrangement joins TRBV5-1 to TRBJ2-3; tentative D call: TRBD2 (5 bases). Per the germline V gene, CDR1 is SGHRS and CDR2 is YFSETQ. V lost 4 bases to trimming and J lost 0 bases, with 12 bases between them. This CDR3 has 15 amino acids. The covered CDR3 bases are TGCGCCAGCAGCCGCCTAGCCCCCAGCACAGATACG. Translating it yields CASSRLAPSTDT. The complete CDR3 sequence is CASSRLAPSTDTQYF.

Comments on this clone: The read terminates 3 residues ahead of where the CDR3 ends, so the germline J gene completes it. The chain couples TRBV5-1 to TRBJ2-7, with 8 bases lining up with TRBD1. The CDR3 sequence is 14 residues long. Germline values: CDR1 SGHRS, CDR2 YFSETQ. V was clipped by 5 bases and J by 3 bases; unmatched bases: 7. Incomplete CDR3 DNA: TGCGCCAGCAGTTCGGACAGGGCGGGCTACGAG. Residues: CASSSDRAGYE. The complete CDR3 protein is CASSSDRAGYEQYF.

Of note for this clone: Read data end 3 residues before the CDR3 end; the end is taken from the germline J gene. The gene calls are TRBV11-2 and TRBJ1-6, with 9 nucleotides matching TRBD1. J lost 8 bases, V lost 5 bases, and 4 bases had no gene match. This CDR3 contains 14 residues. Germline V gene data show CDR1 as SGHAT and CDR2 as FQNNGV. CDR3 DNA (partial): TGTGCCAGCAGCCCCGGGACAGGGTATTCACCC. Translated: CASSPGTGYSP. The whole CDR3 protein is CASSPGTGYSPLHF.

Note on this clone: The read falls 3 residues short of the CDR3 end, and the missing part is taken from the germline J gene. This chain uses TRBV20-1 with TRBJ1-1; possibly TRBD1 for D (6 bases). This CDR3 spans 13 amino acids. The germline V gene has CDR1 DFQATT and CDR2 SNEGSKA (reference sequence). CDR3 protein: CSARGGASSEAFF. Incomplete CDR3 DNA: TGCAGTGCTAGGGGGGGGGCAAGTTCCGAA.

As regards this clone: The read terminates 3 residues before the CDR3 end, so the remaining end is supplied by the germline J gene. The chain combines TRBV20-1 with TRBJ1-4, with a tentative D call TRBD1 (5 bases). Trimming cost V 3 bases and J 8 bases, with 22 bases left between them. The length of the CDR3 is 16 residues. Per germline, CDR1 DFQATT and CDR2 SNEGSKA (reference sequence). CDR3 DNA (partial): TGCAGTGCTAGGGGTTCTGGGGGGTGGGTGAGGGAAAAA. Encoded protein: CSARGSGGWVREK. In full, the CDR3 is CSARGSGGWVREKLFF.

Comment on this clone: The CDR3 goes on 3 residues after the read ends, and that part is filled in from the germline J gene. This chain joins TRBV7-9 and TRBJ2-5; D is possibly TRBD1 (6 bases). Trimming took 5 bases from V and 1 from J, leaving 14 bases between them. This CDR3 has 15 residues. Germline V gene sequence: CDR1 SEHNR, CDR2 FQNEAQ (reference sequence). The chain's CDR3 is CASSGTSNLQETQYF. CDR3 DNA (partial): TGTGCCAGCAGCGGGACATCGAACCTCCAAGAGACC.

Notes on this clone: The CDR3 end is not reached by the read, which stops 3 residues before it; the germline J gene fills it in. The rearrangement links TRBV4-1 to TRBJ2-2, with TRBD2 identical over 8 bases. Germline CDR1 MGHRA, CDR2 YSYEKL. V dropped 1 base and J dropped 7; count of bases not matched to a gene: 5. The CDR3 covers 15 residues. CDR3 in amino acids: CASSQAGGAGGELFF. Partial CDR3 DNA: TGCGCCAGCAGCCAAGCGGGGGGGGCCGGCGGGGAG.

A remark on this clone: Sequencing ends 3 residues short of the CDR3 end; the germline J gene provides the rest. This chain connects TRBV30 to TRBJ1-1; D gene uncertain. The CDR3 contains 15 residues. The germline CDR1 and CDR2 sequences are GTSNPN and SVGIG (reference sequence). V lost 2 bases and J 4 bases, leaving 17 bases between the germline ends. The CDR3 DNA, read in part, is TGTGCCTGGAGTTTCGGCGTGGGCGCCGGCACTGAA. This sequence encodes CAWSFGVGAGTE. The entire CDR3 protein reads CAWSFGVGAGTEAFF. Based on the CDR3 plus reference TRBV30 and TRBJ1-1, the full variable domain is SQTIHQWPATLVQPVGSPLSLECTVEGTSNPNLYWYRQAAGRGLQLLFYSVGIGQISSEVPQNLSASRPQDRQFILSSKKLLLSDSGFYLCAWSFGVGAGTEAFFGQGTRLTVV.

For this clone: The read terminates 3 residues before the CDR3 end, so the remaining end is supplied by the germline J gene. This chain connects TRBV19 to TRBJ2-4; 7 positions match TRBD1. V gave up 4 bases and J gave up 8 bases; unmatched junction bases: 5. This CDR3 is built from 13 residues. Germline assignment: CDR1 LNHDA and CDR2 SQIVND (reference sequence). CDR3 in amino acids: CASSRGQIDIQYF. The CDR3 bases that were read are TGTGCCAGTAGTAGGGGACAGATTGACATT.

For this clone: The read is 3 residues too short to cover the CDR3 end, so that end is filled in from the germline J gene. The chain recombines TRBV10-3 with TRBJ1-2; no clear D. Germline CDR1 and CDR2: ENHRY and SYGVKD. With 11 bases removed from V and 4 bases from J, the gap between germline ends came to 17 bases. The CDR3 has 13 amino acids. The CDR3 protein is CASRDQSVYGYTF. CDR3 DNA (partial): TGTGCCTCGCGGGATCAGAGCGTCTATGGC.

A word on this clone: The read gets to within 3 residues of the CDR3 end, and the germline J gene fills in the rest. The chain couples TRBV4-2 to TRBJ2-7; perhaps TRBD1 as D (6 bases). V shed 2 bases and J shed 1 base, with 9 bases lying between them. The CDR3 extends over 14 amino acids. Germline CDR1 and CDR2: LGHNA and YNFKEQ. The part of the CDR3 DNA that was read is TGTGCCAGCAGCCAATCGGGACAATCCTACGAG. It codes for CASSQSGQSYE. The CDR3 in full is CASSQSGQSYEQYF.

Incomplete CDR3 DNA: TGCAGTGCTAGAAACCCGGGACAGGGGGCGGTTGAG. Translating it yields CSARNPGQGAVE. The full CDR3 protein is CSARNPGQGAVEQFF. This chain connects TRBV20-1 to TRBJ2-1; 12 bases match TRBD1. The CDR3 goes on 3 residues after the read ends, and that part is filled in from the germline J gene. V shed 2 bases, J shed 9 bases, and the junction held 8 bases outside the gene matches. The germline V gene has CDR1 DFQATT and CDR2 SNEGSKA (reference sequence). The CDR3 runs to 15 residues.

With respect to this clone: The read halts 3 residues ahead of the CDR3 end, with the missing end drawn from the germline J gene. The chain couples TRBV5-5 to TRBJ1-1, with D possibly matching TRBD1 (5 bases). V lost 4 bases and J 1 base, leaving 11 bases between the germline ends. The CDR3 contains 14 residues. Germline CDR1 reads SGHKS; CDR2 reads YYEKEE (reference sequence). This CDR3 reads CASSRQFGNTEAFF. The sequenced part of the CDR3 DNA is TGTGCCAGCAGCAGACAGTTTGGGAACACTGAA. The full variable domain, its missing parts supplied by reference TRBV5-5 and TRBJ1-1, is DAGVTQSPTHLIKTRGQQVTLRCSPISGHKSVSWYQQVLGQGPQFIFQYYEKEERGRGNFPDRFSARQFPNYSSELNVNALLLGDSALYLCASSRQFGNTEAFFGQGTRLTVV.

Points on this clone: The read ends 3 residues early relative to the CDR3; the germline J gene fills the gap. The chain couples TRBV2 to TRBJ2-7; D unclear. V gave up 8 bases and J gave up 4 bases, with 18 bases separating them. In germline, CDR1 is SNHLY, CDR2 FYNNEI. The CDR3 sequence is 14 residues long. The CDR3 here is CASEAAAPSYEQYF. The covered CDR3 bases are TGTGCCAGCGAGGCGGCGGCGCCTTCATACGAG.

As for this clone: The read comes to an end 3 residues before the CDR3 does, leaving the germline J gene to fill in the end. The chain recombines TRBV2 with TRBJ1-1; D is unresolved. Germline CDR1 and CDR2: SNHLY and FYNNEI. CDR3 length: 12 residues. The sequenced part of the CDR3 DNA is TGTGCCAGCAGTGAACACATCACGGAA. It codes for CASSEHITE. The entire CDR3 sequence reads CASSEHITEAFF.

Worth noting for this clone: The read halts 3 residues ahead of the CDR3 end, with the missing end drawn from the germline J gene. The chain joins TRBV6-2 or TRBV6-3 to TRBJ2-7; D is unclear. This CDR3 comprises 13 residues. Germline CDR1 reads MNHEY; CDR2 reads SVGEGT. The V and J ends lost 5 bases and 3 bases respectively, with 11 bases between them. CDR3 DNA, as far as it was read: TGTGCCAGCAGTACCGACAAATACTACGAG. Residues: CASSTDKYYE. The complete CDR3 reads CASSTDKYYEQYF.

Worth noting for this clone: The read terminates 3 residues ahead of where the CDR3 ends, so the germline J gene completes it. This sequence joins TRBV5-1 and TRBJ2-1; 10 positions agree with TRBD2. V lost 4 bases, J lost 5 bases, and 6 bases stayed unmatched. This CDR3 is 15 amino acids long. Germline V gene lookup returns CDR1 SGHRS and CDR2 YFSETQ. CDR3 DNA (partial): TGCGCCAGCAGCGGGACCACTAGCGGGAACAATGAG. As protein: CASSGTTSGNNE. The whole CDR3 sequence is CASSGTTSGNNEQFF.

To note about this clone: The read is 3 residues too short to cover the CDR3 end, so that end is filled in from the germline J gene. This chain joins TRBV19 and TRBJ1-5; D might be TRBD1 (5 bases). Germline lookup yields CDR1 LNHDA and CDR2 SQIVND (reference sequence). This CDR3 comprises 13 residues. V was pared by 5 bases and J by 9 bases, with 14 bases between. Partial CDR3 DNA: TGTGCCAGTAGTCCATGGGGCAGCCCGCCC. This gives the protein CASSPWGSPP. The whole CDR3 is CASSPWGSPPQHF. Looking up the rest from reference TRBV19 and TRBJ1-5 gives the full variable domain: DGGITQSPKYLFRKEGQNVTLSCEQNLNHDAMYWYRQDPGQGLRLIYYSQIVNDFQKGDIAEGYSVSREKKESFPLTVTSAQKNPTAFYLCASSPWGSPPQHFGDGTRLSIL.

A note on this clone: From the germline J gene comes the end of the CDR3, since the read stops 3 residues before it. V is TRBV30 and J is TRBJ2-3, with 9 bases lining up with TRBD2. This CDR3 is 13 amino acids long. Germline lookup yields CDR1 GTSNPN and CDR2 SVGIG (reference sequence). V was clipped by 2 bases and J by 5 bases; unmatched bases: 2. CDR3 loop: CAWSPAGGDTQYF. The sequenced CDR3 bases are TGTGCCTGGAGTCCAGCGGGGGGAGATACG.